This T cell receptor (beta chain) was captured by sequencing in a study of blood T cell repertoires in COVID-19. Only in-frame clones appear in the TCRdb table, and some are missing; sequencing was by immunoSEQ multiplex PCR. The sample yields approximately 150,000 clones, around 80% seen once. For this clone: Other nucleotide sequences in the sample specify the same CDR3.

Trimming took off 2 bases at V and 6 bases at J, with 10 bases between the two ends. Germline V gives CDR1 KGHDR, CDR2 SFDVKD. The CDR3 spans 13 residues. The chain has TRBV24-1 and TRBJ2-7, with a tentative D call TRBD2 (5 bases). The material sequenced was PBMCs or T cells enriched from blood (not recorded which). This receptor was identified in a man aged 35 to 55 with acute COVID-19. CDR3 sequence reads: CATSDSGRGEQYF. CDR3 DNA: TGTGCCACCAGTGATTCGGGTCGGGGCGAGCAGTACTTC.